This T cell receptor beta chain was identified in a study of cytomegalovirus exposure and HLA in healthy donors. This CDR3 has 14 amino acids. Germline V gene sequence: CDR1 SGHNT, CDR2 YYREEE (reference sequence). The germline V and J ends were trimmed by 0 bases and 6 bases, with 13 bases remaining between them. It was with 60 Vbeta and 13 Jbeta primers that the PCR ran. This table comes from immunoSEQ multiplex PCR, and its TCRdb copy is limited to in-frame clones, with some not included. This repertoire shows around 190,000 clones, approximately 80% found once; its top ten account for approximately 1.2%.

Material for sequencing was PBMCs. The rearrangement joins TRBV5-4 to TRBJ2-7; the D gene is possibly TRBD1 (5 bases). The receptor was isolated from a girl aged 2 to 9 in good health and CMV-seropositive. As DNA, the CDR3 is TGTGCCAGCAGCTTGGAAGGGGCAAGCTCCGAGCAGTACTTC. It is translated as CASSLEGASSEQYF.